This TCR beta chain was documented in a study of T-cell memory formation after mild COVID-19. Study context: Clustering of TCRs was largely donor specific.

Germline CDR1 LNHNV, CDR2 YYDKDF (reference sequence). This CDR3 has 17 residues. V dropped 1 base and J dropped 5 bases, with 17 bases sitting between them. This clonotype has at least ten counts. Constant-segment primers and 5'RACE yielded cDNA libraries for TCR alpha and TCR beta, each carrying sample barcodes and UMIs. TCRdb re-derived calls from the 5' RACE reads in MiXCR, one entry per CDR3 protein. The top ten clones hold under 2.5% of a sample with 100,000 to 150,000 distinct CDR3 sequences, roughly 6% of them seen once. V gene TRBV15 combines with J gene TRBJ2-2; D possibly matches TRBD1 or TRBD2 (6 bases each). The source of this sequence is an adult woman who had mild COVID-19 (a few samples of this study predate the infection). Cell type and time point are not known. The sample comprised PBMCs or a T cell subset sorted from them (not recorded which). The CDR3 loop reads CATSRVKGTRETGELFF. The CDR3 DNA is TGTGCCACCAGCAGAGTAAAAGGGACACGGGAGACCGGGGAGCTGTTTTTT.